These T cell receptor beta chains were read from a single sample in a study of T cells in localized non-small cell lung cancer. Using immunoSEQ multiplex PCR, the repertoire was profiled, and TCRdb retains in-frame clones only, with some absent. This sample has over 20,000 clones, with approximately 89% found just once. The sequencing here drew on peripheral blood, taken before any cancer treatment. The receptor source for this set is a female donor at least 60 years old with stage II squamous cell lung carcinoma. Both conserved end residues are part of each CDR3. A D gene is named only where the DNA matches it firmly. A clone size is listed for some rows: how often the clone was seen (once, few, many), or a class if it is expanded.

j_call clone_size v_call d_call cdr3_nt cdr3_aa
TRBJ2-7 . TRBV5-6 . TGTGCCAGCAGCTTTGGGCTAAACGAGCAGTACTTC CASSFGLNEQYF
TRBJ1-2 . TRBV4-2 TRBD1 TGTGCCAGCAGCGACGGGCAACAGGGGGCTTTACGTGGCTACACCTTC CASSDGQQGALRGYTF
TRBJ2-3 . TRBV7-6 TRBD2 TGTGCCAGCAGCTTAGGGCTAGCGGGGGGGCAGGATACGCAGTATTTT CASSLGLAGGQDTQYF
TRBJ1-1 . TRBV5-8 . TGTGCCAGCAGCCAGTGGTACGGGAACACTGAAGCTTTCTTT CASSQWYGNTEAFF
TRBJ1-6 few TRBV5-1 . TGCGCCAGCAGCTCCTCAGGGGTCAATTCACCCCTCCACTTT CASSSSGVNSPLHF
TRBJ2-1 . TRBV7-6 TRBD2 TGTGCCAGCAGCCCGGGACTAGCGGGAGGGCCCCTTTTGGAGCAGTTCTTC CASSPGLAGGPLLEQFF
TRBJ2-1 . TRBV29-1 . TGCAGCGTTGAGAGGGGCTCCTACAATGAGCAGTTCTTC CSVERGSYNEQFF
TRBJ2-7 . TRBV7-2 TRBD1 TGTGCCAGCAGCCCCCGACAGGGGTTTGGCGAGCAGTACTTC CASSPRQGFGEQYF
TRBJ2-7 . TRBV4-1 . TGCGCCAGCAGCCGCCGCGCGACAGGCTCCTACGAGCAGTACTTC CASSRRATGSYEQYF
TRBJ1-2 . TRBV7-3 . TGTGCCAGCAGCTTAAGAGGGGGGTTCGGCTATGGCTACACCTTC CASSLRGGFGYGYTF
TRBJ2-2 . TRBV10-1 . TGCGCCAGCAGATCCGGGGAGCTGTTTTTT CASRSGELFF
TRBJ1-1 . TRBV7-3 TRBD1 TGTGCCAGCAGCTCCGGGACAGGTCTGACTGAAGCTTTCTTT CASSSGTGLTEAFF
TRBJ1-2 . TRBV11-2 . TGTGCCAGCAGCTTAGCAGGGGATGGCTACACCTTC CASSLAGDGYTF